The clone carrying this TCR beta chain has ten or more counts. As yet, its antigen is unknown. This CDR3 contains 16 residues. V was clipped by 4 bases and J by 2 bases, with 15 bases between them. CDR1 KGHDR and CDR2 SFDVKD come from the germline V gene. These data are taken from a study of early T cells in non-severe SARS-CoV-2 infection. About the study: RNA in bulk from unsorted whole blood was sequenced, and chains were unpaired.

The protocol attached unique molecular identifiers to individual cDNA molecules. A single record per CDR3 protein comes from TCRdb applying MiXCR to the 5' RACE reads. The sample holds approximately 70,000 distinct CDR3 sequences, around 11% seen once. Study-wide points: Reliance on VDJdb matching favored anti-spike CD8 responses; private and CD4 specificities were missed.

The source material was whole blood, sampled at baseline. This TCR came from an adult who was a healthcare worker with PCR-confirmed SARS-CoV-2 infection or an uninfected control (not recorded which). The J gene is TRBJ2-3, the V gene TRBV24-1; D not resolved. The CDR3 region is CATSDPSRHTTDTQYF. In DNA form, the CDR3 reads TGTGCCACCAGTGACCCGTCCCGACACACCACAGATACGCAGTATTTT.